This T cell receptor beta chain was found in a study of tumor-infiltrating lymphocytes in primary liver carcinoma. The wider study: There were roughly 3.5 to 7.13 million productive TCRbeta reads per sample, a yield similar across tissue types.

Per the germline V gene, CDR1 is DFQATT and CDR2 is SNEGSKA (reference sequence). The CDR3 spans 15 residues. Deletions cut 0 bases from V and 1 base from J, with 13 bases between. RNA and DNA were co-extracted from about 19-30 mg of unsorted bulk tissue. Priming with a constant-region primer yielded TCR beta cDNA from about 450 ng total RNA. ARM-PCR was slightly modified, and three nested multiplex PCR rounds with it gave rise to the TCR beta libraries. Investigators reported that the first two PCR rounds, at about 11 cycles each, used TRBV1-TRBV30 forward primers with a C-beta reverse primer. TCRdb fed the multiplex PCR reads into MiXCR, producing one record per CDR3 protein. The table records about 110,000 distinct CDR3 sequences, about 59% of them present only once.

This sequence joins TRBV20-1 and TRBJ2-7, with a weak D call TRBD2 (5 bases). The sequenced material came from liver tumor tissue from sampling region 1. Stated subset: tumor region T1, superior pole. The sequence was obtained from a woman aged 60-75 years with primary liver carcinoma and hepatitis B virus infection. DNA for the CDR3: TGCAGTGCTAGAGATGATGGATCGGGGTCCTACGAGCAGTACTTC. Protein sequence: CSARDDGSGSYEQYF.